This TCR beta chain was recovered during a study of Graves' ophthalmopathy and Graves' hyperthyroidism. Many counts were recorded for this clonotype. In this cohort, patients with other autoimmune diseases, uncontrolled infections, pregnancy or lactation were excluded. The diagnosis was founded upon clinical symptoms, serum thyroxine, TRAb, thyroid ultrasound and orbital computed tomography. For repertoire sequencing, the TCR beta CDR3 regions were amplified from RNA transcripts. A first-round RT-PCR used HTBI primers, followed by a second-round multiplex PCR. TCRdb independently ran MiXCR on the multiplex PCR reads; one entry per CDR3 protein. The sample carries over 650,000 distinct CDR3 sequences, more than 40% recorded once. The CDR3 runs 12 residues. With 6 bases removed from V and 0 bases from J, the gap between germline ends came to 5 bases.

The origin of this receptor is an adult man with Graves' ophthalmopathy. The chain carries TRBV12-3 or TRBV12-4 and TRBJ1-2, with D hard to call. Sequences were obtained from peripheral blood. The CDR3 reads CASRGANYGYTF. CDR3 nucleotide sequence: TGTGCCAGCAGGGGAGCTAACTATGGCTACACCTTC.